The 29 T cell receptor beta chains presented below share a single source sample, sequenced in a study of T cell changes during pregnancy in multiple sclerosis. Clones were sequenced by immunoSEQ multiplex PCR, and TCRdb holds only the in-frame ones, with some missing. The sample holds about 77,000 clones, over 75% seen once. The specimen comprised peripheral blood, sampled before pregnancy. The origin of the receptors is a female donor with multiple sclerosis, enrolled in a pregnancy study.

The rearrangement uses TRBV21-1 and TRBJ2-7; TRBD1 is the table's D call, not checked against the DNA. TRBV21-1 counts as a pseudogene. This CDR3 region has 14 residues. The CDR3 protein is CASSLTGISYEQYF. DNA for the CDR3: TGTGCCAGCAGTTTGACAGGTATCTCCTACGAGCAGTACTTC.

This clone has only one observation. The V and J genes are TRBV9 and TRBJ2-3; D call uncertain. The CDR3 sequence is 14 residues long. V was pared by 0 bases and J by 5 bases, with 10 bases between. In germline, CDR1 is SGDLS, CDR2 YYNGEE. The CDR3 DNA reads TGTGCCAGCAGCGTAGGCGGTTCTAGAGATACGCAGTATTTT. Encoded protein: CASSVGGSRDTQYF. The complete variable domain, with remaining parts taken from reference TRBV9 and TRBJ2-3, reads DSGVTQTPKHLITATGQRVTLRCSPRSGDLSVYWYQQSLDQGLQFLIQYYNGEERAKGNILERFSAQQFPDLHSELNLSSLELGDSALYFCASSVGGSRDTQYFGPGTRLTVL.

The chain carries TRBV7-3 and TRBJ2-3; 9 bases align to TRBD2. CDR3 length equals 14 residues. Germline V CDR1 and CDR2: SGHTA, FQGTGA. The V segment lost 5 bases and the J segment 7 bases; nucleotides outside the gene matches: 7. Written as DNA, the CDR3 is TGTGCCAGCAGCGTAGCGGGGGTAGGGTATACGCAGTATTTT. The encoded protein is CASSVAGVGYTQYF.

The V gene is TRBV14, the J gene TRBJ2-1; 7 positions agree with TRBD1. Germline V CDR1 and CDR2: SGHDN, FVKESK. There are 15 residues in the CDR3. V dropped 3 bases and J dropped 3; count of bases not matched to a gene: 5. Here the CDR3 reads CASSHRDRVYNEQFF. The CDR3 region has the DNA TGTGCCAGCAGCCACAGGGACAGAGTCTACAATGAGCAGTTCTTC.

The chain recombines TRBV11-2 with TRBJ2-3; D is possibly TRBD2 (7 bases). V lost 2 bases and J lost 8, with 17 bases in between. The CDR3 contains 15 residues. CDR1 SGHAT and CDR2 FQNNGV come from the germline V gene. The CDR3 here is CASSLLRGGQATQYF. As DNA, the CDR3 is TGTGCCAGCAGCTTATTAAGGGGGGGCCAGGCTACGCAGTATTTT.

The chain uses TRBV15 and TRBJ1-3; the D is unclear. V gave up 4 bases and J gave up 0 bases, with 10 bases separating them. From germline, CDR1 is LNHNV and CDR2 YYDKDF (reference sequence). The CDR3 runs 15 residues. The CDR3 spells CATSNQAYSGNTIYF. CDR3 sequence (DNA): TGTGCCACCAGCAATCAGGCCTACTCTGGAAACACCATATATTTT.

The DNA for the CDR3 is TGTGCCAGCAGCCCGATCGGGGGACTAGCGGGGGCGCGTCACAATGAGCAGTTCTTC. Translation gives CASSPIGGLAGARHNEQFF. J is TRBJ2-1 and V is TRBV11-2; 14 nucleotides line up with TRBD2. The trim removed 5 bases at V and 5 bases at J, leaving 14 bases unmatched. CDR3 size: 19 residues. Looked up from germline, CDR1 is SGHAT and CDR2 is FQNNGV.

The CDR3 region has the DNA TGTGCCAGTAGCCCACAGGGGGCACACCTCCACTTT. Its protein product is CASSPQGAHLHF. This chain joins TRBV19 and TRBJ1-6; 9 bases are shared with TRBD1. V trimming: 6 bases; J trimming: 15 bases; junction bases outside the gene matches: 6. The CDR3 covers 12 residues. CDR1 and CDR2 (germline): LNHDA, SQIVND (reference sequence).

The chain combines TRBV10-3 with TRBJ2-7, with 8 bases fitting TRBD1. The CDR3 consists of 16 residues. Germline loops: CDR1 ENHRY, CDR2 SYGVKD. Trimming cost V 1 base and J 0 bases; bases outside gene matches: 5. In DNA form, the CDR3 reads TGTGCCATCAGTGAGTTTACCGGGACAGGCTCCTACGAGCAGTACTTC. Its protein is CAISEFTGTGSYEQYF.

V gene TRBV2 combines with J gene TRBJ2-1; D not certain. The CDR3 has 10 residues. Trimming cost V 8 bases and J 7 bases, with 6 bases left between them. CDR1 is SNHLY and CDR2 is FYNNEI in the germline V gene. CDR3 nucleotides: TGTGCCAGCCACAATAATGAGCAGTTCTTC. It encodes CASHNNEQFF.

The chain links TRBV2 to TRBJ2-1, with D tentatively TRBD1 (6 bases). The germline CDR1 and CDR2 sequences are SNHLY and FYNNEI. This CDR3 is 14 amino acids long. The germline V and J ends were trimmed by 5 bases and 3 bases, with 11 bases remaining between them. The chain's CDR3 is CASSPLDSYNEQFF. The CDR3 DNA reads as TGTGCCAGCAGTCCCTTGGACAGCTACAATGAGCAGTTCTTC.

The V and J genes are TRBV6-1 and TRBJ1-5; D might be TRBD1 (6 bases). Trimming took 7 bases from V and 4 from J, leaving 11 bases between them. The CDR3 has 13 amino acids. In germline, CDR1 is MNHNS, CDR2 SASEGT. The CDR3 loop is CASTDSLNQPQHF. The CDR3, as DNA: TGTGCCAGCACGGACAGTTTAAATCAGCCCCAGCATTTT.

The sample holds a few counts of this clone. The V gene is TRBV5-4, the J gene TRBJ1-6, with a possible D match to TRBD1 (5 bases). In germline, CDR1 is SGHNT, CDR2 YYREEE (reference sequence). Trimming removed 0 bases at V and 5 bases at J, with 9 bases between. This CDR3 has 15 residues. This CDR3 is CASSLAGLNNSPLHF. The CDR3 DNA is TGTGCCAGCAGCTTGGCAGGGCTCAATAATTCACCCCTCCACTTT.

The chain carries TRBV4-3 and TRBJ1-1; no reliable D call. Germline V lookup: CDR1 LGHNA, CDR2 YSLEER. This CDR3 region has 14 residues. Deletions cut 0 bases from V and 7 bases from J, with 12 bases between. The CDR3 spells CASSQDDRGVEAFF. CDR3 coding DNA: TGCGCCAGCAGCCAAGATGATCGAGGAGTTGAAGCTTTCTTT.

V gene TRBV7-9 combines with J gene TRBJ1-1, with TRBD1 as a possible D gene (6 bases). Trimming took 6 bases from V and 1 from J, leaving 12 bases between them. The length of the CDR3 is 14 residues. Germline assignment: CDR1 SEHNR and CDR2 FQNEAQ (reference sequence). CDR3 nucleotides: TGTGCCAGCAGGGGTACAGGGCGGAACACTGAAGCTTTCTTT. Protein: CASRGTGRNTEAFF.

The rearrangement links TRBV29-1 to TRBJ1-1; D uncertain. CDR1 is SQVTM and CDR2 is ANQGSEA in the germline V gene. CDR3 length: 12 amino acids. V lost 4 bases to trimming and J lost 1 base, with 7 bases between them. The CDR3 loop is CSVGGWNTEAFF. The CDR3 DNA follows: TGCAGCGTTGGAGGGTGGAACACTGAAGCTTTCTTT.

The chain uses TRBV5-5 and TRBJ1-5; possible D gene TRBD1, 5 bases. The germline V gene encodes CDR1 SGHKS and CDR2 YYEKEE (reference sequence). The CDR3 sequence is 14 residues long. V dropped 3 bases and J dropped 2 bases, with 9 bases sitting between them. The DNA of the CDR3 is TGTGCCAGCAGCTCGGGGGGGGGCAATCAGCCCCAGCATTTT. This sequence encodes CASSSGGGNQPQHF.

CDR3 residues: CATTESGEQFF. Written as DNA, the CDR3 is TGTGCCACCACCGAATCAGGTGAGCAGTTCTTC. This chain joins TRBV7-2 and TRBJ2-1, with no clear D. CDR1 and CDR2 from the germline V gene are SGHTA and FQGNSA. The CDR3 runs 11 residues. Trimming took 10 bases from V and 9 from J, leaving 13 bases between them.

The chain recombines TRBV14 with TRBJ1-2; the D is unclear. Germline values: CDR1 SGHDN, CDR2 FVKESK. The CDR3 has 16 amino acids. V was clipped by 5 bases and J by 3 bases, with 19 bases between them. CDR3 DNA sequence: TGTGCCAGCAGCGGTTATGGAGGCCGGCGACACTATGGCTACACCTTC. This translates into CASSGYGGRRHYGYTF.

This rearrangement joins TRBV20-1 to TRBJ2-1, with D maybe TRBD2 (5 bases). Trimming removed 5 bases at V and 9 bases at J, with 11 bases between. Germline assignment: CDR1 DFQATT and CDR2 SNEGSKA (reference sequence). The CDR3 consists of 11 residues. The CDR3, as DNA: TGCAGTGCTCAGCGGCAGGTTGAGCAGTTCTTC. This gives the protein CSAQRQVEQFF.

The chain combines TRBV19 with TRBJ1-5; 7 bases agree with TRBD1. V gave up 6 bases and J gave up 2 bases; unmatched junction bases: 16. The CDR3 spans 18 residues. Germline values: CDR1 LNHDA, CDR2 SQIVND (reference sequence). The CDR3 nucleotides read TGTGCCAGTAGACTAAATCGGGACAGCCTGGATCGCAATCAGCCCCAGCATTTT. Translating it yields CASRLNRDSLDRNQPQHF.

The sample holds a few counts of this clone. The chain carries TRBV19 and TRBJ1-2; perhaps TRBD1 as D (6 bases). The V gene's germline CDR1 is LNHDA and CDR2 SQIVND (reference sequence). The V gene lost 4 bases and the J gene lost 7 bases, with 16 bases spanning the gap. The CDR3 contains 14 residues. The chain's CDR3 is CASSSEGVAAGYTF. The CDR3 DNA reads TGTGCCAGTAGTAGCGAGGGGGTCGCAGCTGGCTACACCTTC. The full variable domain, rest sourced from reference TRBV19 and TRBJ1-2, is DGGITQSPKYLFRKEGQNVTLSCEQNLNHDAMYWYRQDPGQGLRLIYYSQIVNDFQKGDIAEGYSVSREKKESFPLTVTSAQKNPTAFYLCASSSEGVAAGYTFGSGTRLTVV.

This clone was observed once. This rearrangement joins TRBV19 to TRBJ2-2; 7 bases map to TRBD2. The CDR3 is made up of 16 amino acids. Losses at the gene ends were 4 bases for V and 1 base for J; bases not matched to a gene: 6. Germline assignment: CDR1 LNHDA and CDR2 SQIVND (reference sequence). The CDR3: CASSKGIAGNTGELFF. In nucleotides, the CDR3 is TGTGCCAGTAGTAAGGGGATAGCGGGGAACACCGGGGAGCTGTTTTTT.

This clone was seen once. V gene TRBV2 combines with J gene TRBJ1-5; D is possibly TRBD1 (5 bases). The CDR3 is 12 residues long. Germline loops: CDR1 SNHLY, CDR2 FYNNEI. Between the trimmed V and J ends, which lost 2 bases and 12 bases, there was a span of 11 bases. The DNA of the CDR3 is TGTGCCAGCAGTGAAAGGGGCCTGCACCAGCATTTT. Protein sequence: CASSERGLHQHF. Using reference TRBV2 and TRBJ1-5 for the parts outside the CDR3, the full variable domain is EPEVTQTPSHQVTQMGQEVILRCVPISNHLYFYWYRQILGQKVEFLVSFYNNEISEKSEIFDDQFSVERPDGSNFTLKIRSTKLEDSAMYFCASSERGLHQHFGDGTRLSIL.

The chain couples TRBV18 to TRBJ2-3; TRBD2 aligns across 12 bases. The V gene's germline CDR1 is KGHSH and CDR2 LQKENI. The CDR3 loop spans 16 amino acids. Germline trimming cut 8 bases from V and 5 bases from J; bases unmatched to any gene: 11. The CDR3 DNA reads TGTGCCAGCACCCCCCTAGCGGGGGGGCCAGGAGATACGCAGTATTTT. Translated, it gives CASTPLAGGPGDTQYF.

The J gene is TRBJ2-7, the V gene TRBV5-4; 8 bases fit TRBD1. Germline CDR1 reads SGHNT; CDR2 reads YYREEE (reference sequence). After removal of 5 bases from V and 11 bases from J, the junction contained 21 bases not matched to a gene. The CDR3 contains 16 residues. The CDR3 DNA is TGTGCCAGCAGACTTACTCCGTACCTGGGACAGGAGGTGGAGTACTTC. Its translation is CASRLTPYLGQEVEYF. Full variable domain (remainder filled in from reference TRBV5-4 and TRBJ2-7): ETGVTQSPTHLIKTRGQQVTLRCSSQSGHNTVSWYQQALGQGPQFIFQYYREEENGRGNFPPRFSGLQFPNYSSELNVNALELDDSALYLCASRLTPYLGQEVEYFGPGTRLTVT.

This clone was observed once. The chain carries TRBV27 and TRBJ2-7; TRBD2 matches at 8 bases. V lost 11 bases and J lost 4; bases outside the gene matches: 4. Per germline, CDR1 MNHEY and CDR2 SMNVEV (reference sequence). The CDR3 consists of 11 residues. The CDR3 bases are TGTGCCTGCGGGGGGCGGTACGAGCAGTACTTC. It specifies CACGGRYEQYF.

This chain uses TRBV2 with TRBJ2-7, with TRBD2 identical over 9 bases. CDR1 is SNHLY and CDR2 is FYNNEI in the germline V gene. The CDR3 consists of 15 residues. The J segment lost 5 bases and the V segment lost 1 base, leaving 6 bases of the junction unmatched. The CDR3: CASSEEAGGPHEQYF. In nucleotides, the CDR3 is TGTGCCAGCAGTGAAGAGGCGGGGGGGCCCCACGAGCAGTACTTC.

The chain carries TRBV7-9 and TRBJ1-1; no firm D call. Germline V gene sequence: CDR1 SEHNR, CDR2 FQNEAQ (reference sequence). This CDR3 has 15 amino acids. V was trimmed by 5 bases and J by 5 bases, leaving 18 bases between them. For the CDR3, the DNA is TGTGCCAGCAGCCTTTGGGAGGGAAGGCCTACTGAAGCTTTCTTT. Its translation: CASSLWEGRPTEAFF.